The 8 T cell receptor beta chains in this list originate from one sample, sequenced in a study of T cells in Graves' hyperthyroidism and ophthalmopathy. TCR beta CDR3 sequences were amplified from RNA transcripts. The HTBI set primed first-round TCR CDR3 RT-PCR. TCRdb used MiXCR to reprocess the multiplex PCR reads, holding one entry per CDR3 protein. The sample shows nearly 600,000 distinct CDR3 sequences, about 14% of them seen only once. Sequencing input: blood. These TCRs come from a woman aged 18-35 years with Graves' ophthalmopathy.

This clonotype was seen more than once but under ten times. This sequence joins TRBV7-2 and TRBJ2-1; a weak D match, TRBD1 (6 bases). CDR3 size: 15 residues. CDR1 and CDR2 from the germline V gene are SGHTA and FQGNSA. Trimming took off 4 bases at V and 5 bases at J, with 15 bases between the two ends. CDR3 coding DNA: TGTGCCAGCAGCTACACGGCAGACAGGAACAATGAGCAGTTCTTC. Translating gives CASSYTADRNNEQFF. Supplemented by reference TRBV7-2 and TRBJ2-1, the full variable domain reads GAGVSQSPSNKVTEKGKDVELRCDPISGHTALYWYRQSLGQGLEFLIYFQGNSAPDKSGLPSDRFSAERTGGSVSTLTIQRTQQEDSAVYLCASSYTADRNNEQFFGPGTRLTVL.

There are many counts of this clonotype. The rearrangement joins TRBV2 to TRBJ2-7; TRBD2 aligns across 11 bases. The CDR3 loop spans 14 amino acids. The V gene end was trimmed by 7 bases and the J gene end by 2 bases; junction bases not matched to a gene: 4. Germline CDR1 reads SNHLY; CDR2 reads FYNNEI. CDR3 bases: TGTGCCAGCACCGGGACTAGCGGAACCTACGAGCAGTACTTC. Translating gives CASTGTSGTYEQYF.

This clonotype was observed at least ten times. The chain joins TRBV15 to TRBJ2-5; D is unresolved. The CDR3 has 17 amino acids. V was clipped by 3 bases and J by 0 bases, with 17 bases between them. Looked up from germline, CDR1 is LNHNV and CDR2 is YYDKDF (reference sequence). The CDR3 is CATSSDRTPENQETQYF. CDR3 in DNA: TGTGCCACCAGCAGCGACCGCACCCCGGAGAACCAAGAGACCCAGTACTTC.

The chain couples TRBV20-1 to TRBJ2-1, with 10 bases that match TRBD2. V was pared by 0 bases and J by 7 bases, with 6 bases of the junction left unmatched. CDR3 length: 15 residues. Germline CDR1 reads DFQATT; CDR2 reads SNEGSKA (reference sequence). CDR3 sequence reads: CSARDSSGSLNEQFF. The CDR3 nucleotides read TGCAGTGCTAGAGATTCTAGCGGGAGTTTGAATGAGCAGTTCTTC.

This clonotype was picked up many times. The chain couples TRBV6-1 to TRBJ1-1; D call uncertain. Between the trimmed V and J ends, which lost 5 bases and 0 bases, there was a span of 10 bases. The germline V gene encodes CDR1 MNHNS and CDR2 SASEGT. The CDR3 runs to 14 residues. The CDR3, as DNA: TGTGCCAGCAGTCGACAACGATTGAACACTGAAGCTTTCTTT. Encoded protein: CASSRQRLNTEAFF.

This clonotype was found many times. The chain carries TRBV11-1 and TRBJ1-2, with 9 bases fitting TRBD1. V shed 5 bases and J 8 bases; nucleotides not matched to a gene: 9. Germline CDR1 and CDR2: SGHAT and FQDESV (reference sequence). The CDR3 is made up of 14 amino acids. The CDR3 DNA follows: TGTGCCAGCAGCCCGATGGGGACAGGGAGCGGCTACACCTTC. Protein product: CASSPMGTGSGYTF.

This chain links TRBV19 with TRBJ2-1; 7 bases match TRBD2. Germline V gene data show CDR1 as LNHDA and CDR2 as SQIVND (reference sequence). Trimming at V came to 6 bases and at J to 6 bases, leaving 11 bases not matched to a gene. This CDR3 comprises 15 residues. CDR3: CASRSNGLGGNEQFF. In nucleotides, the CDR3 is TGTGCCAGTAGGTCAAACGGACTAGGAGGCAATGAGCAGTTCTTC.

This clonotype was seen at least ten times. V usage is TRBV2 and J usage is TRBJ1-1; TRBD1 might be the D (5 bases). V was trimmed by 0 bases and J by 0 bases, leaving 11 bases between them. Germline V gene data show CDR1 as SNHLY and CDR2 as FYNNEI. This CDR3 is built from 16 residues. CDR3 DNA sequence: TGTGCCAGCAGTGAAGCCTCCGAGGGACTGAACACTGAAGCTTTCTTT. The encoded protein is CASSEASEGLNTEAFF.